This T cell receptor (beta chain) was documented in a study of shared clonotypes between healthy human individuals. The CDR3 has 13 amino acids. The V gene's germline CDR1 is SEHNR and CDR2 FQNEAQ (reference sequence). The V and J ends lost 5 bases and 1 base respectively, with 8 bases between them. Overall study results and limits: When naive CD4 clonotypes were compared across a few donors, about 4.9% were shared. Clonotype sharing among donors, it was expected, would be affected by sequencing depth.

The authors split each subset's genomic DNA evenly across several immunoSEQ plates. Authors' processing steps: Junction-only sequences without quality scores came from ImmunoSEQ, so filtering differed. Clones were read by immunoSEQ multiplex PCR, and TCRdb kept only the in-frame ones, dropping some. V and J calls and clone size are as listed in that table; D and trimming were resolved from the DNA. The data hold just over 2,000,000 clones, with approximately 95% observed a single time. In the case of this clone: Its specificity is unknown. The same CDR3 can be traced to other DNA sequences in this sample.

The sequencing input was naive CD4+ T cells sorted from blood. Subset defined: CD45RA+ positively selected. V gene TRBV7-9 combines with J gene TRBJ1-1, with a weak D call TRBD1 (5 bases). The sequence derives from a young man in good health. The CDR3 DNA is TGTGCCAGCAGCCGGGACGGGAACACTGAAGCTTTCTTT. Amino acids: CASSRDGNTEAFF.